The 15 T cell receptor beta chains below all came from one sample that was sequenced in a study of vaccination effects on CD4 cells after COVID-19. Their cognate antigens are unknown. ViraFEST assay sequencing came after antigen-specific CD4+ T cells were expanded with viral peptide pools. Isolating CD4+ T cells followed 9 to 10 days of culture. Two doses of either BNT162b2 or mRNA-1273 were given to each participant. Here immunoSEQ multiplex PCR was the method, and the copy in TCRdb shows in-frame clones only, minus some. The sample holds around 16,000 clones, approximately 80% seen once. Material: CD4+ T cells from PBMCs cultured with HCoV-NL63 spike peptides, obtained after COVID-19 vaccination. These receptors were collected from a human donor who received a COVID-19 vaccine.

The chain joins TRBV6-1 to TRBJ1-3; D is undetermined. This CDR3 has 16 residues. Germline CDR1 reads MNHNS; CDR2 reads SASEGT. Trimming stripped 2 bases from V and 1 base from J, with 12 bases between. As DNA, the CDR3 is TGTGCCAGCAGTGAACATCAGGCCTCTTCTGGAAACACCATATATTTT. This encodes CASSEHQASSGNTIYF.

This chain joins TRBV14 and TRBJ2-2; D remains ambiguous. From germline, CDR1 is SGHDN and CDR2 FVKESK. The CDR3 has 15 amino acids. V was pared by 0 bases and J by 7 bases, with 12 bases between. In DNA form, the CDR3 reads TGTGCCAGCAGCCAAGACCGCAGGTTATACGGGGAGCTGTTTTTT. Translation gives CASSQDRRLYGELFF.

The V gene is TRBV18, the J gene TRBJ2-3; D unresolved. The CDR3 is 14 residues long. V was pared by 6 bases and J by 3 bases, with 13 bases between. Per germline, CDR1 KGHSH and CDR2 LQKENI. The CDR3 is CASSQNRKTDTQYF. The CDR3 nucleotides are TGTGCCAGCTCCCAAAATCGGAAAACAGATACGCAGTATTTT.

This CDR3 reads CASRSPGHLYGYTF. CDR3 coding DNA: TGTGCCAGCAGGAGCCCGGGACACCTCTATGGCTACACCTTC. The rearrangement uses TRBV6-5 and TRBJ1-2; perhaps TRBD1 as D (6 bases). V gave up 6 bases and J gave up 4 bases, with 15 bases separating them. The germline V gene encodes CDR1 MNHEY and CDR2 SVGAGI. This CDR3 spans 14 amino acids.

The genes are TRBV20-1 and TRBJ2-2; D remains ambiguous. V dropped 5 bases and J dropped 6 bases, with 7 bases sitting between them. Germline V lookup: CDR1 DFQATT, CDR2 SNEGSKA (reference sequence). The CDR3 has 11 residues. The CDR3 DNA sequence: TGCAGTGCTGGACGGGCCGGGGAGCTGTTTTTT. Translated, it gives CSAGRAGELFF.

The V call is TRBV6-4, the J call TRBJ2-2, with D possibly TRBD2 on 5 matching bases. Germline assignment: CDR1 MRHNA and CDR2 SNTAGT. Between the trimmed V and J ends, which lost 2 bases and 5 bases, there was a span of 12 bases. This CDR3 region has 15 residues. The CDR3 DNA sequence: TGTGCCAGCAGTGACATAGCAACGGGGACCGGGGAGCTGTTTTTT. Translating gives CASSDIATGTGELFF.

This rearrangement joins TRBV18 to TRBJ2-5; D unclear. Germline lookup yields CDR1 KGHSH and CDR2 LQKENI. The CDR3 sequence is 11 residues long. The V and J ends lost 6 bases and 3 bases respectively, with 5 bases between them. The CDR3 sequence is CASSPKETQYF. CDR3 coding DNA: TGTGCCAGCTCTCCGAAAGAGACCCAGTACTTC.

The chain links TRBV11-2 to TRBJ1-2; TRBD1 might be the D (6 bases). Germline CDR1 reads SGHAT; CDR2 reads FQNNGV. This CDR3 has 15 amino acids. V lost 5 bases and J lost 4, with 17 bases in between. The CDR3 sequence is CASSARQALFYGYTF. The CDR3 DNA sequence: TGTGCCAGCAGCGCGAGACAGGCCCTCTTCTATGGCTACACCTTC.

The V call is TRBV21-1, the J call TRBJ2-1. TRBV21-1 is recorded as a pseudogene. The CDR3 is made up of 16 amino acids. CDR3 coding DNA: TGTGCCAGCAGCAAAAGGTGTCTAAGCTCCTACAATGAGCAGTTCTTC. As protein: CASSKRCLSSYNEQFF.

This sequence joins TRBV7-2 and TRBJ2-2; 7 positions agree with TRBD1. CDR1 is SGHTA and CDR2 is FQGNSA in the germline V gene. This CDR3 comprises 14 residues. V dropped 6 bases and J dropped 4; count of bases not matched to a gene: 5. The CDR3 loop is CASRTGMGTGELFF. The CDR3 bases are TGTGCCAGCAGGACAGGGATGGGCACCGGGGAGCTGTTTTTT.

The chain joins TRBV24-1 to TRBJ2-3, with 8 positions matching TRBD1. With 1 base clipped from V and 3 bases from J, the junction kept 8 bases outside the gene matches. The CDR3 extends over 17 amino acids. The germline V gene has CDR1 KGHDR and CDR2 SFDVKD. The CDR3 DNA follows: TGTGCCACCAGTGATTTAACAGGGGGATTAGGTACAGATACGCAGTATTTT. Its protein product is CATSDLTGGLGTDTQYF.

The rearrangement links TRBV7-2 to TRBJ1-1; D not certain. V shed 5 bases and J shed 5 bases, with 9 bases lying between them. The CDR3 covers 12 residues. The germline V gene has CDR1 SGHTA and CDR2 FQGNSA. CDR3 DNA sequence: TGTGCCAGCAGCGGGAGGGAAACTGAAGCTTTCTTT. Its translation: CASSGRETEAFF.

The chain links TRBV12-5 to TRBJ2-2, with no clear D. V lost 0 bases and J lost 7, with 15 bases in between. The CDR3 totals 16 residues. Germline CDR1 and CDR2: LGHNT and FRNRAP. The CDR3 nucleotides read TGTGCTAGTGGTTTGGTATTTGGACCCGGAGTCGGGGAGCTGTTTTTT. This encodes CASGLVFGPGVGELFF. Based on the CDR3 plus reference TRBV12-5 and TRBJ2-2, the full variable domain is DARVTQTPRHKVTEMGQEVTMRCQPILGHNTVFWYRQTMMQGLELLAYFRNRAPLDDSGMPKDRFSAEMPDATLATLKIQPSEPRDSAVYFCASGLVFGPGVGELFFGEGSRLTVL.

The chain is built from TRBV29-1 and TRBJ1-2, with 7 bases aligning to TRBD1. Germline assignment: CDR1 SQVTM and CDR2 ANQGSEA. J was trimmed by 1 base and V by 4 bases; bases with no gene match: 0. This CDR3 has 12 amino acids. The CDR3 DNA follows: TGCAGCGTTGGGGACAGTAACTATGGCTACACCTTC. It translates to CSVGDSNYGYTF.

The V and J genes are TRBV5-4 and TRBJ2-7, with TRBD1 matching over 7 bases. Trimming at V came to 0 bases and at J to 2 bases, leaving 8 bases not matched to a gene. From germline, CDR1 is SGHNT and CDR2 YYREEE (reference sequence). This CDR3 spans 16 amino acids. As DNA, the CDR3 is TGTGCCAGCAGCTTGGATGGGACAGAGATTCCCTACGAGCAGTACTTC. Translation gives CASSLDGTEIPYEQYF.